These 6 T cell receptor beta chains originate from one sample sequenced in a study of T cell changes during pregnancy in multiple sclerosis. Method: immunoSEQ multiplex PCR; TCRdb's copy keeps in-frame clones and lacks some. The sample includes tens of thousands of clones, around 91% of them seen just once. The sequencing here drew on CD4+ T cells from peripheral blood mononuclear cells, taken in the second trimester of pregnancy. Receptors originate from a female donor in good health, enrolled as a control in a pregnancy study.

This rearrangement joins TRBV11-2 to TRBJ2-5; 12 nucleotides agree with TRBD2. Germline V gives CDR1 SGHAT, CDR2 FQNNGV. CDR3 size: 16 residues. Trimming removed 4 bases from V and 7 bases from J; junction bases left unmatched: 10. The CDR3 DNA is TGTGCCAGCAGCTCCCAACAGACTAGCGGGGGAGGGACCCAGTACTTC. As protein: CASSSQQTSGGGTQYF.

The CDR3 is CASSIGTEYGYTF. DNA for the CDR3: TGTGCCAGTAGTATCGGGACAGAATATGGCTACACCTTC. V and J are TRBV19 and TRBJ1-2, with TRBD1 matching over 7 bases. The CDR3 is made up of 13 amino acids. Germline V gene lookup returns CDR1 LNHDA and CDR2 SQIVND (reference sequence). The junction had 3 bases not matched to a gene; V was cut back by 3 bases and J by 5 bases. Together with reference TRBV19 and TRBJ1-2, the CDR3 gives the full variable domain: DGGITQSPKYLFRKEGQNVTLSCEQNLNHDAMYWYRQDPGQGLRLIYYSQIVNDFQKGDIAEGYSVSREKKESFPLTVTSAQKNPTAFYLCASSIGTEYGYTFGSGTRLTVV.

The chain links TRBV27 to TRBJ2-7; 7 positions agree with TRBD1. Germline V lookup: CDR1 MNHEY, CDR2 SMNVEV (reference sequence). The trim removed 6 bases at V and 3 bases at J, leaving 8 bases unmatched. The CDR3 has 14 residues. CDR3 in DNA: TGTGCCAGCAGGCCAAGACAGGGTGTCTACGAGCAGTACTTC. Amino acids: CASRPRQGVYEQYF.

About this clone itself: Distinct nucleotide sequences in the sample also encode this CDR3. This rearrangement joins TRBV5-1 to TRBJ2-7, with 7 bases matching TRBD1. This CDR3 has 21 residues. V was pared by 1 base and J by 3 bases, with 25 bases of the junction left unmatched. Germline V lookup: CDR1 SGHRS, CDR2 YFSETQ. The CDR3 loop reads CASSLLPGSSTGLLPLYEQYF. As DNA, the CDR3 is TGCGCCAGCAGCTTGCTTCCGGGAAGCTCGACAGGGCTCCTGCCCCTCTACGAGCAGTACTTC.

The gene calls are TRBV4-3 and TRBJ1-2, with D uncertain. Germline lookup yields CDR1 LGHNA and CDR2 YSLEER. The CDR3 contains 12 residues. V lost 4 bases and J lost 7, with 10 bases in between. The CDR3 region is CASSLGEGGYTF. The CDR3 bases are TGCGCCAGCAGCCTTGGGGAGGGTGGCTACACCTTC.

The genes are TRBV28 and TRBJ2-3; TRBD1 matches at 10 bases. The CDR3 consists of 15 residues. CDR1 is MDHEN and CDR2 is SYDVKM in the germline V gene. The V gene end was trimmed by 6 bases and the J gene end by 5 bases; junction bases not matched to a gene: 8. CDR3 DNA sequence: TGTGCCAGCAGCAGAGCCGGGACAGGGGAAGATACGCAGTATTTT. Translation gives CASSRAGTGEDTQYF.